Presented here are 29 T cell receptor beta chains from one specimen sequenced in a study of cytomegalovirus exposure and HLA in healthy donors. Sequencing was performed with immunoSEQ multiplex PCR; in TCRdb, only in-frame clones are kept and a portion is missing. This table has tens of thousands of clones, roughly 95% appearing once. The sample was PBMCs. These receptors came from a man between 18 and 35 years old in good health and CMV-seropositive.

The rearrangement joins TRBV7-8 to TRBJ2-5; no clear D. Trimming shortened V by 5 bases and J by 2 bases, and 15 bases separated the two germline ends. Germline lookup yields CDR1 SGHVS and CDR2 FQNEAQ. The CDR3 loop spans 15 amino acids. The CDR3 sequence is CASSPGLAVQETQYF. Here the CDR3 DNA reads TGTGCCAGCAGCCCCGGGTTGGCAGTACAAGAGACCCAGTACTTC.

CDR3 sequence: CASSWTGSSYEQYF. DNA for the CDR3: TGTGCCAGTAGTTGGACAGGGTCCTCCTACGAGCAGTACTTC. J is TRBJ2-7 and V is TRBV19, with 8 nucleotides matching TRBD1. The V and J ends lost 5 bases and 0 bases, in that order; junction bases with no gene match: 3. From germline, CDR1 is LNHDA and CDR2 SQIVND (reference sequence). The CDR3 has 14 amino acids.

This chain uses TRBV7-9 with TRBJ1-2, with D perhaps TRBD1 (5 bases). CDR1 and CDR2 from the germline V gene are SEHNR and FQNEAQ (reference sequence). V was clipped by 2 bases and J by 7 bases, with 14 bases between them. The CDR3 sequence is 14 residues long. The CDR3 region is CASSLSQGLGGYTF. CDR3 DNA sequence: TGTGCCAGCAGCTTATCGCAGGGTTTAGGTGGCTACACCTTC.

This rearrangement joins TRBV28 to TRBJ2-1; D gene uncertain. Deletions cut 8 bases from V and 6 bases from J, with 8 bases between. The germline V gene has CDR1 MDHEN and CDR2 SYDVKM. There are 11 residues in the CDR3. For the CDR3, the DNA is TGTGCCAGCGTTCGTATCAATGAGCAGTTCTTC. Translated: CASVRINEQFF. Based on the CDR3 plus reference TRBV28 and TRBJ2-1, the full variable domain is DVKVTQSSRYLVKRTGEKVFLECVQDMDHENMFWYRQDPGLGLRLIYFSYDVKMKEKGDIPEGYSVSREKKERFSLILESASTNQTSMYLCASVRINEQFFGPGTRLTVL.

The gene calls are TRBV30 and TRBJ1-1; D is possibly TRBD1 (6 bases). This CDR3 comprises 14 residues. Between the trimmed V and J ends, which lost 1 base and 4 bases, there was a span of 13 bases. Germline V lookup: CDR1 GTSNPN, CDR2 SVGIG (reference sequence). In nucleotides, the CDR3 is TGTGCCTGGAGTGCCGGCAGGGGCACCACTGAAGCTTTCTTT. Translated, it gives CAWSAGRGTTEAFF.

In its sample, this clone was seen once. V is TRBV5-5 and J is TRBJ2-7; 9 nucleotides match TRBD1. This CDR3 contains 15 residues. The germline V gene has CDR1 SGHKS and CDR2 YYEKEE (reference sequence). V trimming: 2 bases; J trimming: 2 bases; junction bases outside the gene matches: 5. The CDR3 sequence is CASSFSGTGTYEQYF. The CDR3 DNA sequence: TGTGCCAGCAGCTTTTCCGGGACAGGGACCTACGAGCAGTACTTC.

This sequence joins TRBV27 and TRBJ2-5, with 8 positions matching TRBD1. Germline V gene data show CDR1 as MNHEY and CDR2 as SMNVEV (reference sequence). V lost 5 bases, J lost 5 bases, and 10 bases stayed unmatched. The CDR3 is 15 amino acids. CDR3 sequence (DNA): TGTGCCAGCAGTCGGACAGGGACCCCCGGGGAGACCCAGTACTTC. This translates into CASSRTGTPGETQYF.

V usage is TRBV14 and J usage is TRBJ1-2; D is perhaps TRBD1 (5 bases). Per the germline V gene, CDR1 is SGHDN and CDR2 is FVKESK. The CDR3 runs 12 residues. V lost 1 base and J lost 12, with 12 bases in between. In nucleotides, the CDR3 is TGTGCCAGCAGCCAAGTTGGGGGGGATGACACCTTC. Its translation: CASSQVGGDDTF.

This clone occurred once. The chain recombines TRBV6-5 with TRBJ1-1; D gene ambiguous. Germline V gene lookup returns CDR1 MNHEY and CDR2 SVGAGI. The CDR3 has 13 amino acids. The ends were cut back, 6 bases at V and 3 bases at J, with 11 bases in the middle. The CDR3 reads CASRDTRDTEAFF. As DNA, the CDR3 is TGTGCCAGCAGAGATACACGGGACACTGAAGCTTTCTTT.

The chain uses TRBV19 and TRBJ2-4; 7 nucleotides line up with TRBD1. Germline-derived CDR1 and CDR2 are LNHDA and SQIVND (reference sequence). The CDR3 is made up of 14 amino acids. J lost 10 bases, V lost 5 bases, and 11 bases had no gene match. DNA of the CDR3: TGTGCCAGTAGTCCCCAGGGGACAGCTCAAATTCAGTACTTC. Its protein product is CASSPQGTAQIQYF. Full variable domain (outside the CDR3, taken from reference TRBV19 and TRBJ2-4): DGGITQSPKYLFRKEGQNVTLSCEQNLNHDAMYWYRQDPGQGLRLIYYSQIVNDFQKGDIAEGYSVSREKKESFPLTVTSAQKNPTAFYLCASSPQGTAQIQYFGAGTRLSVL.

This sequence joins TRBV6-5 and TRBJ2-1; 11 positions match TRBD2. V gave up 1 base and J gave up 9 bases; unmatched junction bases: 5. The length of the CDR3 is 15 residues. Germline CDR1 is MNHEY and CDR2 is SVGAGI. CDR3 in amino acids: CASSYLAGGRGEQFF. CDR3 in DNA: TGTGCCAGCAGTTACTTAGCGGGAGGGCGGGGTGAGCAGTTCTTC.

This clone was seen just once. J is TRBJ1-5 and V is TRBV15; a weak D match, TRBD1 (6 bases). Germline assignment: CDR1 LNHNV and CDR2 YYDKDF (reference sequence). This CDR3 has 17 amino acids. V was clipped by 4 bases and J by 2 bases, with 18 bases between them. The CDR3 here is CATSTLYRDLGNQPQHF. The CDR3 DNA sequence: TGTGCCACCAGCACGTTATACAGGGATCTCGGCAATCAGCCCCAGCATTTT.

The count of this clone is one. This chain uses TRBV6-6 with TRBJ2-1, with TRBD2 identical over 9 bases. Trimming took 4 bases from V and 3 from J; bases not matched to a gene: 4. Germline V gene lookup returns CDR1 MNHNY and CDR2 SVGAGI (reference sequence). The CDR3 contains 15 residues. The CDR3 bases are TGTGCCAGCAGTTTACGGACTAGCGTCTACAATGAGCAGTTCTTC. Residues: CASSLRTSVYNEQFF.

The sample holds one count of this clone. The rearrangement links TRBV2 to TRBJ1-5; 7 bases are a match to TRBD1. The CDR3 spans 14 residues. V gave up 4 bases and J gave up 0 bases; unmatched junction bases: 0. CDR1 and CDR2 from the germline V gene are SNHLY and FYNNEI. This CDR3 reads CASSGDSSNQPQHF. In DNA, the CDR3 is TGTGCCAGCAGTGGGGACAGTAGCAATCAGCCCCAGCATTTT.

The gene calls are TRBV2 and TRBJ2-7, with D perhaps matching TRBD1 (6 bases). This CDR3 is 14 amino acids long. With 8 bases removed from V and 3 bases from J, the gap between germline ends came to 17 bases. Germline CDR1 is SNHLY and CDR2 is FYNNEI. CDR3 amino acids: CASLLPQGRYEQYF. The DNA of the CDR3 is TGTGCCAGCCTTCTACCCCAGGGGCGCTACGAGCAGTACTTC.

The CDR3 nucleotides read TGTGCCAGCAGTGATATTAAGTCGGGAGAGACCCAGTACTTC. The encoded protein is CASSDIKSGETQYF. This sequence joins TRBV6-1 and TRBJ2-5; D is unresolved. In germline, CDR1 is MNHNS, CDR2 SASEGT. Trimming took off 3 bases at V and 4 bases at J, with 12 bases between the two ends. CDR3 length: 14 amino acids.

This chain joins TRBV27 and TRBJ2-1; 7 nucleotides line up with TRBD2. The CDR3 runs 15 residues. The junction had 11 bases not matched to a gene; V was cut back by 5 bases and J by 7 bases. CDR1 MNHEY and CDR2 SMNVEV come from the germline V gene (reference sequence). The CDR3 is CASSGVPGGENEQFF. DNA for the CDR3: TGTGCCAGCAGTGGCGTCCCGGGAGGTGAGAATGAGCAGTTCTTC.

CDR3 in DNA: TGTGCCAGCAGCGTATTGGGACAGGGGGGCTATGGCTACACCTTC. Its translation is CASSVLGQGGYGYTF. The chain employs TRBV9 and TRBJ1-2; 11 bases line up with TRBD1. CDR1 is SGDLS, CDR2 YYNGEE, per germline. The V gene end was trimmed by 1 base and the J gene end by 4 bases; junction bases not matched to a gene: 3. This CDR3 contains 15 residues.

The gene calls are TRBV2 and TRBJ1-1; D is possibly TRBD1 (6 bases). The CDR3 spans 13 residues. Germline values: CDR1 SNHLY, CDR2 FYNNEI. Between the trimmed V and J ends, which lost 4 bases and 12 bases, there was a span of 18 bases. CDR3 in DNA: TGTGCCAGCAGTGCCACAGGGTTGGCGTGGCCTTTCTTT. Its translation: CASSATGLAWPFF.

For this clone: One junction end disagrees with the germline gene, perhaps due to a read error. This chain connects TRBV7-9 to TRBJ1-1; D unclear. Germline V gene sequence: CDR1 SEHNR, CDR2 FQNEAQ (reference sequence). The CDR3 covers 10 residues. The CDR3 reads CASSALTENF. Here the CDR3 DNA reads TGTGCCAGCAGCGCCCTAACAGAAAACTTT.

This sequence joins TRBV10-3 and TRBJ1-4; 10 bases match TRBD1. The CDR3 sequence is 15 residues long. J gave up 4 bases and V 3 bases, and 2 bases lay outside the gene matches. The germline V gene encodes CDR1 ENHRY and CDR2 SYGVKD. The CDR3 coding sequence is TGTGCCATCAGTGACAGGGACAGGGGTAATGAAAAACTGTTTTTT. It yields the protein CAISDRDRGNEKLFF.

The CDR3 here is CAQTGGADTQYF. As DNA, the CDR3 is TGTGCCCAGACAGGGGGCGCAGATACGCAGTATTTT. This rearrangement joins TRBV30 to TRBJ2-3, with TRBD1 matching over 10 bases. The CDR3 sequence is 12 residues long. V dropped 8 bases and J dropped 4; count of bases not matched to a gene: 3. Germline lookup yields CDR1 GTSNPN and CDR2 SVGIG (reference sequence).

This clone was seen only a few times. The rearrangement uses TRBV10-3 and TRBJ1-1; D may be TRBD1 (6 bases). The CDR3 has 13 residues. V was cut by 7 bases and J by 2 bases, with 11 bases left in between. CDR1 and CDR2 (germline): ENHRY, SYGVKD. DNA for the CDR3: TGTGCCATCATGTACAGGGTTAACACTGAAGCTTTCTTT. Its translation: CAIMYRVNTEAFF.

V and J are TRBV7-2 and TRBJ2-2; TRBD1 aligns across 7 bases. This CDR3 region has 15 residues. The trim removed 6 bases at V and 2 bases at J, leaving 6 bases unmatched. Germline V gives CDR1 SGHTA, CDR2 FQGNSA. This chain's CDR3 is CASRMRQGNTGELFF. CDR3 coding DNA: TGTGCCAGCAGAATGAGACAGGGAAACACCGGGGAGCTGTTTTTT.

The chain is built from TRBV11-3 and TRBJ1-1, with TRBD1 matching over 8 bases. V was pared by 5 bases and J by 3 bases, with 5 bases of the junction left unmatched. CDR1 and CDR2 from the germline V gene are SGHNT and YENEEA. The length of the CDR3 is 14 residues. CDR3 DNA sequence: TGTGCCAGCAGCCCAGGGGGCCGGGACACTGAAGCTTTCTTT. Protein sequence: CASSPGGRDTEAFF.

The chain recombines TRBV5-1 with TRBJ1-1; weak D call: TRBD1 (6 bases). CDR3 length equals 14 residues. Germline assignment: CDR1 SGHRS and CDR2 YFSETQ. Trimming took off 4 bases at V and 3 bases at J, with 13 bases between the two ends. DNA for the CDR3: TGCGCCAGCAGCGTGTCTCCAGGGGACACTGAAGCTTTCTTT. It codes for CASSVSPGDTEAFF.

J is TRBJ2-7 and V is TRBV9; 14 bases match TRBD2. J gave up 7 bases and V 3 bases, and 6 bases lay outside the gene matches. The CDR3 sequence is 15 residues long. Germline V gene data show CDR1 as SGDLS and CDR2 as YYNGEE. The DNA of the CDR3 is TGTGCCAGCAGCGGGCCGGGACTAGCGGGAGTAGAGCAGTACTTC. Translation gives CASSGPGLAGVEQYF.

This chain connects TRBV7-2 to TRBJ2-5, with a tentative D call TRBD2 (5 bases). CDR1 and CDR2 (germline): SGHTA, FQGNSA. This CDR3 is 14 amino acids long. The ends were cut back, 5 bases at V and 5 bases at J, with 15 bases in the middle. The CDR3 coding sequence is TGTGCCAGCAGCATACATCGGACTGAGGAGACCCAGTACTTC. As protein: CASSIHRTEETQYF.

The chain combines TRBV7-9 with TRBJ2-4; D possibly corresponds to TRBD1 (6 bases). There are 14 residues in the CDR3. CDR1 and CDR2 from the germline V gene are SEHNR and FQNEAQ (reference sequence). Trimming removed 6 bases at V and 7 bases at J, with 16 bases between. As DNA, the CDR3 is TGTGCCAGCAGTCCCCGGACAGAGGAGAACATTCAGTACTTC. Its translation: CASSPRTEENIQYF.